The 10 T cell receptor beta chains below were found in one sample sequenced in a study of T-cell reconstitution after alpha-beta-depleted transplantation in children. Construction of the TCRbeta library involved unique molecular identifiers. TCRdb re-called the PCR reads with MiXCR, one entry per CDR3 protein. The data show just over 950,000 distinct CDR3 sequences, around 30% seen once. Sample: PBMCs, mostly from graft donor cells, taken 360 days after TCRalphabeta/CD19-depleted stem cell transplant. The source is a boy in the first two years of life who had a stem cell transplant for SCID, so the T cells may come from the graft donor.

This sequence joins TRBV4-1 and TRBJ2-3; 9 positions agree with TRBD2. V lost 4 bases to trimming and J lost 0 bases; unmatched junction nucleotides: 8. Germline-derived CDR1 and CDR2 are MGHRA and YSYEKL. CDR3 length: 17 residues. This CDR3 reads CASSRGLAGISTDTQYF. The CDR3 DNA reads TGCGCCAGCAGCCGTGGGCTAGCGGGGATCAGCACAGATACGCAGTATTTT.

This chain uses TRBV7-9 with TRBJ2-6; D is undetermined. The length of the CDR3 is 15 residues. Deletions cut 4 bases from V and 2 bases from J, with 9 bases between. CDR1 and CDR2 (germline): SEHNR, FQNEAQ (reference sequence). The CDR3 sequence: CASSSRTPGANVLTF. The CDR3 DNA reads TGTGCCAGCAGCTCCAGGACCCCTGGGGCCAACGTCCTGACTTTC.

There are a few counts of this clonotype. V gene TRBV11-2 combines with J gene TRBJ2-7; TRBD2 is a possible D gene (5 bases). This CDR3 spans 13 amino acids. The V end was cut by 2 bases, the J end by 5 bases, with 10 bases between. The germline gives CDR1 SGHAT, CDR2 FQNNGV. In DNA, the CDR3 is TGTGCCAGCAGCTTAAAGTGGGGAGACGAGCAGTACTTC. This translates into CASSLKWGDEQYF.

The chain has TRBV19 and TRBJ2-4, with D unclear. The CDR3 has 13 amino acids. CDR1 and CDR2 (germline): LNHDA, SQIVND (reference sequence). Trimming shortened V by 5 bases and J by 12 bases, and 17 bases separated the two germline ends. CDR3 DNA sequence: TGTGCCAGTAGTCAACCTACACGGGCCCCTCAGTACTTC. Protein: CASSQPTRAPQYF.

This clonotype has a handful of counts. The chain carries TRBV5-1 and TRBJ2-3; D is uncertain. The ends were cut back, 0 bases at V and 2 bases at J, with 10 bases in the middle. The germline V gene encodes CDR1 SGHRS and CDR2 YFSETQ. The CDR3 is 15 residues long. DNA for the CDR3: TGCGCCAGCAGCTTGGTAGGTGGGAACACAGATACGCAGTATTTT. Its protein is CASSLVGGNTDTQYF. The whole variable domain, remainder taken from reference TRBV5-1 and TRBJ2-3, is KAGVTQTPRYLIKTRGQQVTLSCSPISGHRSVSWYQQTPGQGLQFLFEYFSETQRNKGNFPGRFSGRQFSNSRSEMNVSTLELGDSALYLCASSLVGGNTDTQYFGPGTRLTVL.

The chain combines TRBV5-1 with TRBJ2-4; possibly TRBD1 for D (7 bases). Per germline, CDR1 SGHRS and CDR2 YFSETQ. This CDR3 comprises 16 residues. With 4 bases removed from V and 1 base from J, the gap between germline ends came to 15 bases. CDR3 region: CASSGGGAGAKNIQYF. DNA for the CDR3: TGCGCCAGCAGCGGAGGGGGCGCCGGGGCCAAAAACATTCAGTACTTC.

A few counts support this clonotype. The rearrangement links TRBV5-1 to TRBJ2-5; possible D gene TRBD2, 6 bases. Germline V gene sequence: CDR1 SGHRS, CDR2 YFSETQ. The CDR3 consists of 15 residues. V lost 3 bases to trimming and J lost 4 bases, with 16 bases between them. The CDR3, as DNA: TGCGCCAGCAGCTCCGCGCGGGGCGTGCCAGAGACCCAGTACTTC. Amino acids: CASSSARGVPETQYF.

This clonotype was found a few times. The V and J genes are TRBV20-1 and TRBJ2-1; 8 bases align to TRBD2. Germline CDR1 DFQATT, CDR2 SNEGSKA (reference sequence). V was pared by 7 bases and J by 3 bases, with 5 bases of the junction left unmatched. The CDR3 consists of 13 residues. This chain's CDR3 is CSVGGGNYNEQFF. For the CDR3, the DNA is TGCAGTGTCGGCGGGGGGAACTACAATGAGCAGTTCTTC.

This clonotype was counted between two and nine times. J is TRBJ2-3 and V is TRBV4-2; 8 bases match TRBD1. Germline V CDR1 and CDR2: LGHNA, YNFKEQ. The CDR3 consists of 16 residues. V shed 0 bases, J shed 2 bases, and the junction held 4 bases outside the gene matches. The CDR3 DNA sequence: TGTGCCAGCAGCCAAGACAGGGGGCCGATCACAGATACGCAGTATTTT. This encodes CASSQDRGPITDTQYF.

The chain's CDR3 is CASNFRGATSNEQFF. The CDR3, as DNA: TGTGCCAGCAACTTCCGAGGAGCTACTAGCAATGAGCAGTTCTTC. The chain has TRBV12-3 or TRBV12-4 and TRBJ2-1; a possible D gene is TRBD2 (5 bases). V lost 7 bases to trimming and J lost 6 bases, with 19 bases between them. The CDR3 totals 15 residues.